These 14 T cell receptor beta chains were sequenced from one sample in a study of shared clonotypes between healthy human individuals. Clones were sequenced by immunoSEQ multiplex PCR, and TCRdb holds only the in-frame ones, with some missing. This sample has 2 million to 2.5 million clones, with approximately 95% found just once. The sequenced material came from naive CD4+ T cells sorted from blood. Stated subset: CD45RA+ positively selected. The receptors stem from a man between 18 and 29 years old in good health.

J is TRBJ2-5 and V is TRBV10-3; D possibly uses TRBD1 or TRBD2 (6 bases each). CDR1 ENHRY and CDR2 SYGVKD come from the germline V gene. Trimming cost V 6 bases and J 4 bases, with 12 bases left between them. CDR3 length equals 13 residues. The CDR3 spells CAIRAGQGETQYF. Written as DNA, the CDR3 is TGTGCCATCAGGGCGGGACAAGGAGAGACCCAGTACTTC.

Comment on this clone: In the same sample, other DNA sequences code for this CDR3. The rearrangement joins TRBV11-3 to TRBJ2-1; a possible D gene is TRBD2 (6 bases). Trimming shortened V by 5 bases and J by 7 bases, and 6 bases separated the two germline ends. The CDR3 is 11 residues long. Germline lookup yields CDR1 SGHNT and CDR2 YENEEA. The CDR3 is CASSRGNEQFF. In DNA form, the CDR3 reads TGTGCCAGCAGCCGGGGGAATGAGCAGTTCTTC.

The CDR3 DNA reads as TGCGCCAGCAGCTTCCAGAGGACGGATCCCTACGAGCAGTACTTC. Protein sequence: CASSFQRTDPYEQYF. The gene calls are TRBV5-1 and TRBJ2-7; D gene ambiguous. Trimming stripped 2 bases from V and 2 bases from J, with 14 bases between. The CDR3 contains 15 residues. Germline V gene sequence: CDR1 SGHRS, CDR2 YFSETQ.

The chain combines TRBV14 with TRBJ1-6; no firm D call. Germline assignment: CDR1 SGHDN and CDR2 FVKESK. V gave up 4 bases and J gave up 0 bases, with 7 bases separating them. This CDR3 region has 15 residues. The DNA of the CDR3 is TGTGCCAGCAGCCTCAGGAACTCCTATAATTCACCCCTCCACTTT. Encoded protein: CASSLRNSYNSPLHF.

The V gene is TRBV12-2, the J gene TRBJ1-1; the listed D gene, TRBD1, was not tested against the DNA. TRBV12-2 is an annotated pseudogene. The CDR3 covers 15 residues. The CDR3 loop is CASRPAQLWYRVAFF. The DNA of the CDR3 is TGTGCAAGTCGACCTGCACAGTTGTGGTACCGAGTAGCTTTCTTT.

This clone was seen a few times. Other DNA sequences from this sample encode an identical CDR3 as well. In nucleotides, the CDR3 is TGTGCCAGCAGCTTGGCTGGGATTGACAATGAGCAGTTCTTC. This translates into CASSLAGIDNEQFF. The rearrangement uses TRBV5-4 and TRBJ2-1; D gene unclear. Germline V gives CDR1 SGHNT, CDR2 YYREEE (reference sequence). The CDR3 contains 14 residues. The ends were cut back, 0 bases at V and 5 bases at J, with 9 bases in the middle.

In the case of this clone: One end of the junction varies from germline; a read error may be responsible. The chain carries TRBV10-1 and TRBJ2-7; 12 positions match TRBD2. This CDR3 has 9 amino acids. Looked up from germline, CDR1 is WNHNN and CDR2 is SYGVQD (reference sequence). The CDR3, as DNA: TGCGCCAGCAAACTAGCGGGAGGTTTC. It is translated as CASKLAGGF.

The genes are TRBV7-2 and TRBJ2-3; 10 bases fit TRBD2. In germline, CDR1 is SGHTA, CDR2 FQGNSA. The V segment lost 8 bases and the J segment 3 bases; nucleotides outside the gene matches: 5. This CDR3 has 14 residues. CDR3 sequence: CASVEGLATDTQYF. CDR3 nucleotides: TGTGCCAGCGTCGAGGGACTAGCGACAGATACGCAGTATTTT.

This chain joins TRBV11-1 and TRBJ2-5; TRBD1 is a possible D gene (5 bases). Trimming left V 3 bases short and J 5 bases short, with 7 bases between. CDR1 is SGHAT, CDR2 FQDESV, per germline (reference sequence). This CDR3 has 12 residues. The DNA for the CDR3 is TGTGCCAGCAGCTTTAAGGGGGAGACCCAGTACTTC. Translating gives CASSFKGETQYF.

This clone was detected only a few times. V usage is TRBV4-1 and J usage is TRBJ2-5, with D uncertain. CDR1 is MGHRA and CDR2 is YSYEKL in the germline V gene. The CDR3 runs 15 residues. The V gene lost 1 base and the J gene lost 1 base, with 10 bases spanning the gap. The CDR3 is CASSQGGTAQETQYF. The CDR3 DNA reads TGCGCCAGCAGCCAAGGGGGAACAGCCCAAGAGACCCAGTACTTC.

The chain couples TRBV2 to TRBJ2-7; no firm D call. The CDR3 contains 13 residues. V lost 4 bases and J 2 bases, leaving 9 bases between the germline ends. Germline CDR1 and CDR2: SNHLY and FYNNEI. The CDR3, as DNA: TGTGCCAGCAGTGTCTGGGGAACCTACGAGCAGTACTTC. It specifies CASSVWGTYEQYF.

The chain has TRBV18 and TRBJ2-3; TRBD2 matches 14 bases. Losses at the gene ends were 2 bases for V and 2 bases for J; bases not matched to a gene: 3. Germline CDR1 KGHSH, CDR2 LQKENI. This CDR3 region has 17 residues. The CDR3 coding sequence is TGTGCCAGCTCACCAGGACTAGCGGGAGGATTCACAGATACGCAGTATTTT. Protein: CASSPGLAGGFTDTQYF.

The V gene is TRBV7-3, the J gene TRBJ2-2; maybe TRBD1 (5 bases). Per the germline V gene, CDR1 is SGHTA and CDR2 is FQGTGA. The CDR3 length is 14 residues. Trimming took 5 bases from V and 6 from J, leaving 13 bases between them. The CDR3 sequence is CASSQPQVAGELFF. The CDR3 DNA reads as TGTGCCAGCAGCCAACCACAGGTCGCCGGGGAGCTGTTTTTT.

V and J are TRBV20-1 and TRBJ1-1; D not resolved. Germline V gene data show CDR1 as DFQATT and CDR2 as SNEGSKA (reference sequence). The V and J ends lost 6 bases and 7 bases respectively, with 9 bases between them. CDR3 size: 10 residues. The CDR3 reads CSASDGEAFF. The CDR3 bases are TGCAGTGCCTCGGACGGTGAAGCTTTCTTT.